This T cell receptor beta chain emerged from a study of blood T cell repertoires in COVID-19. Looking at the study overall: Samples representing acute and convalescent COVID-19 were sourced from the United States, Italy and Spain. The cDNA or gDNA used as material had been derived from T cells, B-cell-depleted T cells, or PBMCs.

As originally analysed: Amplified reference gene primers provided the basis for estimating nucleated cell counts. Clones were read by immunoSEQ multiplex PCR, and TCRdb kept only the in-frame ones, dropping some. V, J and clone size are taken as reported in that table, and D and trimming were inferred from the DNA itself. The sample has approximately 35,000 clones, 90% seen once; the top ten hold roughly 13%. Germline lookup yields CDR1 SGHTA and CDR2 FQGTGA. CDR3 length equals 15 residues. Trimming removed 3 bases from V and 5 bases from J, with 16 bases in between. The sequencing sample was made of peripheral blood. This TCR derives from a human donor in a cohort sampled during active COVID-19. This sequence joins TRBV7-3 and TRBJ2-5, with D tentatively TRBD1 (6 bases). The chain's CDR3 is CASSLSSTGGETQYF. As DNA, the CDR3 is TGTGCCAGCAGCTTGTCATCGACAGGTGGGGAGACCCAGTACTTC.